Presented here are 20 T cell receptor beta chains from one specimen sequenced in a study of shared clonotypes between healthy human individuals. Sequenced by immunoSEQ multiplex PCR; TCRdb stores in-frame clones only, minus some. The sample has 2 million to 2.5 million clones; around 92% are singletons. The source material was naive CD4+ T cells from PBMCs. The sample's subset: CD45RA+ positively selected. These receptors were taken from a young man in good health. Some clones in this sample may be carry-over from other donors' samples.

The gene calls are TRBV7-3 and TRBJ2-7, with TRBD2 matching 9 bases. The CDR3 consists of 15 residues. The V and J ends lost 4 bases and 2 bases, in that order; junction bases with no gene match: 6. Germline CDR1 SGHTA, CDR2 FQGTGA. Here the CDR3 reads CASSSRSGGPYEQYF. DNA of the CDR3: TGTGCCAGCAGCTCCCGTAGCGGGGGACCCTACGAGCAGTACTTC.

Note on this clone: The sample has other DNA sequences that encode this CDR3 too. CDR3 coding DNA: TGCGCCAGCAGCCCCGTGGGGGGCAATGAGCAGTTCTTC. Translation gives CASSPVGGNEQFF. J is TRBJ2-1 and V is TRBV5-1; a possible D gene is TRBD2 (6 bases). Deletions cut 4 bases from V and 6 bases from J, with 11 bases between. The V gene's germline CDR1 is SGHRS and CDR2 YFSETQ. The CDR3 extends over 13 amino acids.

This rearrangement joins TRBV6-6 to TRBJ1-3; tentative D call: TRBD1 (6 bases). Trimming pared 6 bases from V and 2 bases from J, leaving 11 bases between. Germline CDR1 and CDR2: MNHNY and SVGAGI (reference sequence). This CDR3 spans 14 amino acids. In DNA form, the CDR3 reads TGTGCCAGCAGAGAAGGGGGGACTGGAAACACCATATATTTT. Protein: CASREGGTGNTIYF.

This rearrangement joins TRBV10-2 to TRBJ2-1; 7 bases fit TRBD2. J was trimmed by 3 bases and V by 8 bases; bases with no gene match: 13. The CDR3 sequence is 16 residues long. Germline assignment: CDR1 WSHSY and CDR2 SAAADI. CDR3: CASHLRAGRLYNEQFF. As DNA, the CDR3 is TGCGCCAGCCACCTCCGAGCGGGAAGACTCTACAATGAGCAGTTCTTC.

The chain employs TRBV6-5 and TRBJ2-7; 10 nucleotides align to TRBD1. V dropped 4 bases and J dropped 6; count of bases not matched to a gene: 9. CDR3 length: 15 amino acids. CDR1 and CDR2 from the germline V gene are MNHEY and SVGAGI. CDR3: CASSSSGQGPAEQYF. CDR3 coding DNA: TGTGCCAGCAGTTCCTCGGGACAGGGGCCGGCCGAGCAGTACTTC.

The V gene is TRBV28, the J gene TRBJ1-4; no reliable D call. Germline V gene lookup returns CDR1 MDHEN and CDR2 SYDVKM. The V gene lost 5 bases and the J gene lost 7 bases, with 20 bases spanning the gap. This CDR3 spans 16 amino acids. The CDR3 coding sequence is TGTGCCAGCAGTCCCCCCCGGGGAGGAAGCACTGAAAAACTGTTTTTT. Amino acid sequence: CASSPPRGGSTEKLFF.

The CDR3 region has the DNA TGTGCCAGCGGGCGTGAGGCACCGAGTGAGCAGTTCTTC. Its protein product is CASGREAPSEQFF. This chain uses TRBV28 with TRBJ2-1; D remains ambiguous. V lost 8 bases to trimming and J lost 9 bases, with 17 bases between them. The CDR3 length is 13 residues. CDR1 and CDR2 (germline): MDHEN, SYDVKM.

The V call is TRBV4-2, the J call TRBJ2-7; maybe TRBD1 (6 bases). The germline gives CDR1 LGHNA, CDR2 YNFKEQ. Trimming removed 5 bases from V and 3 bases from J, with 14 bases in between. The CDR3 runs 14 residues. The DNA for the CDR3 is TGTGCCAGCAGCGTGGGAAAGGACAGCTACGAGCAGTACTTC. Protein sequence: CASSVGKDSYEQYF.

This sequence joins TRBV4-1 and TRBJ2-6; 8 positions match TRBD2. Germline assignment: CDR1 MGHRA and CDR2 YSYEKL. The CDR3 is made up of 18 amino acids. Unmatched junction bases numbered 7, after V lost 0 bases and J lost 3 bases. CDR3 protein: CASSQDQGLEHGANVLTF. CDR3 coding DNA: TGCGCCAGCAGCCAAGACCAGGGACTAGAACATGGGGCCAACGTCCTGACTTTC.

This clone was seen once. This chain's CDR3 is CASSGEPAGTDTQYF. CDR3 nucleotide sequence: TGTGCCAGCAGTGGAGAACCGGCAGGGACAGATACGCAGTATTTT. The chain links TRBV6-1 to TRBJ2-3; D may be TRBD1 (5 bases). This CDR3 region has 15 residues. Looked up from germline, CDR1 is MNHNS and CDR2 is SASEGT. Deletions cut 4 bases from V and 3 bases from J, with 14 bases between.

In its sample, this clone was seen a few times. This CDR3 is also generated by other DNA sequences in the sample. This rearrangement joins TRBV7-9 to TRBJ1-1, with D unresolved. Germline V CDR1 and CDR2: SEHNR, FQNEAQ (reference sequence). This CDR3 has 11 residues. V lost 1 base and J lost 8, with 5 bases in between. The CDR3 sequence: CASSLGQEAFF. The CDR3 DNA reads as TGTGCCAGCAGCTTAGGCCAGGAAGCTTTCTTT.

The table lists this clone with a count of one. This chain links TRBV28 with TRBJ2-3, with TRBD1 matching over 7 bases. J gave up 3 bases and V 7 bases, and 4 bases lay outside the gene matches. CDR3 length: 13 residues. Germline V CDR1 and CDR2: MDHEN, SYDVKM. The CDR3 region is CASTTQGTDTQYF. CDR3 bases: TGTGCCAGCACAACACAGGGGACAGATACGCAGTATTTT.

V is TRBV4-2 and J is TRBJ1-4; D ambiguous. Germline CDR1 is LGHNA and CDR2 is YNFKEQ. Trimming took off 0 bases at V and 4 bases at J, with 9 bases between the two ends. The CDR3 is 15 amino acids. The CDR3 loop is CASSQDSASNEKLFF. The CDR3 DNA reads TGTGCCAGCAGCCAAGACTCAGCTAGTAATGAAAAACTGTTTTTT.

The chain links TRBV10-3 to TRBJ2-5, with D unclear. V was cut by 2 bases and J by 0 bases, with 7 bases left in between. Germline CDR1 and CDR2: ENHRY and SYGVKD. The CDR3 sequence is 14 residues long. The CDR3 reads CAISEGQNQETQYF. The CDR3 nucleotides are TGTGCCATCAGTGAGGGTCAGAACCAAGAGACCCAGTACTTC.

V gene TRBV9 combines with J gene TRBJ2-7; TRBD2 matches 7 bases. The CDR3 extends over 14 amino acids. Germline assignment: CDR1 SGDLS and CDR2 YYNGEE. V trimming: 2 bases; J trimming: 4 bases; junction bases outside the gene matches: 6. CDR3: CASSVMPGGYEQYF. The CDR3 region has the DNA TGTGCCAGCAGCGTGATGCCGGGAGGATACGAGCAGTACTTC.

This chain joins TRBV14 and TRBJ2-1; no definite D call. V was cut by 1 base and J by 4 bases, with 17 bases left in between. The CDR3 loop spans 17 amino acids. CDR1 and CDR2 from the germline V gene are SGHDN and FVKESK. CDR3 loop: CASSQVVSVQPYNEQFF. The CDR3 DNA sequence: TGTGCCAGCAGCCAAGTTGTGTCGGTACAACCTTACAATGAGCAGTTCTTC.

The V and J genes are TRBV6-5 and TRBJ1-4; the match to TRBD1 covers 9 bases. In germline, CDR1 is MNHEY, CDR2 SVGAGI. Trimming removed 8 bases from V and 7 bases from J; junction bases left unmatched: 5. The CDR3 sequence is 13 residues long. The CDR3 is CASQDRGGEKLFF. CDR3 DNA: TGTGCCAGCCAGGACAGGGGAGGTGAAAAACTGTTTTTT.

The V call is TRBV6-5, the J call TRBJ2-5; unclear D gene. The CDR3 contains 15 residues. Germline CDR1 is MNHEY and CDR2 is SVGAGI. V lost 3 bases to trimming and J lost 3 bases, with 14 bases between them. In nucleotides, the CDR3 is TGTGCCAGCAGTTATCCGGGTTCCACCAAAGAGACCCAGTACTTC. Encoded protein: CASSYPGSTKETQYF.

The rearrangement links TRBV5-1 to TRBJ2-5, with 9 bases aligning to TRBD1. Germline-derived CDR1 and CDR2 are SGHRS and YFSETQ. The V and J ends lost 4 bases and 4 bases, in that order; junction bases with no gene match: 17. There are 18 residues in the CDR3. Here the CDR3 reads CASSVWGQGFEVGETQYF. As DNA, the CDR3 is TGCGCCAGCAGCGTGTGGGGACAGGGATTCGAGGTGGGAGAGACCCAGTACTTC.

The J gene is TRBJ2-3, the V gene TRBV19; D possibly uses TRBD1 or TRBD2 (6 bases each). Looked up from germline, CDR1 is LNHDA and CDR2 is SQIVND (reference sequence). The V and J ends lost 6 bases and 1 base respectively, with 11 bases between them. The CDR3 has 14 amino acids. For the CDR3, the DNA is TGTGCCAGTAGAGTTAGGGGGGGCACAGATACGCAGTATTTT. Protein sequence: CASRVRGGTDTQYF.